One sample yielded the 20 T cell receptor beta chains listed below, sequenced in a study of OX40 agonist ivuxolimab in advanced cancers. Data came from immunoSEQ multiplex PCR; TCRdb stores just in-frame clones and leaves some out. The repertoire includes some 60,000 clones, 75% to 95% of them detected once, and around 15% sits in the top ten. The sample in question was CD4+ or CD8+ T cells sorted from blood, obtained in a trial of the OX40 agonist ivuxolimab. The receptor source for this set is an adult with an advanced solid tumor such as melanoma, head and neck, liver or kidney cancer.

V and J are TRBV7-2 and TRBJ1-2, with 10 bases matching TRBD1. The CDR3 totals 15 residues. Losses at the gene ends were 2 bases for V and 8 bases for J; bases not matched to a gene: 8. CDR1 SGHTA and CDR2 FQGNSA come from the germline V gene. The CDR3 coding sequence is TGTGCCAGCAGCTTATTGGGACAGGGGCCCATGGGCTACACCTTC. As protein: CASSLLGQGPMGYTF.

The chain carries TRBV2 and TRBJ1-6; TRBD1 is a possible D gene (5 bases). Germline V gene sequence: CDR1 SNHLY, CDR2 FYNNEI. The V end lost 2 bases, the J end lost 10 bases, and 18 bases lay between the germline ends. The CDR3 loop spans 16 amino acids. The CDR3 is CASSESAGKGRSPLHF. As DNA, the CDR3 is TGTGCCAGCAGTGAATCGGCAGGGAAGGGGCGGTCACCCCTCCACTTT.

The rearrangement links TRBV7-2 to TRBJ2-7, with TRBD2 identical over 13 bases. CDR1 and CDR2 from the germline V gene are SGHTA and FQGNSA. There are 16 residues in the CDR3. J lost 2 bases, V lost 5 bases, and 6 bases had no gene match. The chain's CDR3 is CASSPEGLAGAYEQYF. CDR3 nucleotides: TGTGCCAGCAGCCCGGAAGGACTAGCGGGAGCCTACGAGCAGTACTTC.

This clone has just one count. The chain joins TRBV27 to TRBJ2-2; 9 bases fit TRBD1. Unmatched junction bases numbered 7, after V lost 11 bases and J lost 3 bases. The CDR3 covers 14 residues. CDR1 is MNHEY and CDR2 is SMNVEV in the germline V gene (reference sequence). The CDR3 spells CACRDREYTGELFF. In DNA, the CDR3 is TGTGCCTGCCGGGACAGGGAATACACCGGGGAGCTGTTTTTT.

The CDR3 is CASSFPNQETQYF. The CDR3 nucleotides read TGTGCCAGCAGTTTCCCAAACCAAGAGACCCAGTACTTC. This sequence joins TRBV28 and TRBJ2-5; D uncertain. V gave up 3 bases and J gave up 0 bases, with 5 bases separating them. Germline-derived CDR1 and CDR2 are MDHEN and SYDVKM. The length of the CDR3 is 13 residues.

V gene TRBV7-3 combines with J gene TRBJ1-1; no clear D. This CDR3 region has 13 residues. Germline CDR1 reads SGHTA; CDR2 reads FQGTGA. Trimming removed 1 base at V and 4 bases at J, with 7 bases between. The CDR3 sequence is CASSLRVGTEAFF. CDR3 DNA: TGTGCCAGCAGCTTAAGAGTGGGCACTGAAGCTTTCTTT.

The CDR3 spells CASRGAGAGPGTQYF. DNA of the CDR3: TGTGCCAGCAGGGGCGCCGGGGCCGGGCCCGGGACCCAGTACTTC. V and J are TRBV2 and TRBJ2-5; D may correspond to TRBD1 or TRBD2 (5 bases each). There are 15 residues in the CDR3. The germline V gene encodes CDR1 SNHLY and CDR2 FYNNEI. V lost 6 bases to trimming and J lost 7 bases, with 21 bases between them.

The rearrangement links TRBV19 to TRBJ2-7, with D unresolved. Looked up from germline, CDR1 is LNHDA and CDR2 is SQIVND (reference sequence). Trimming pared 6 bases from V and 0 bases from J, leaving 15 bases between. The CDR3 runs to 15 residues. CDR3 residues: CASRISNTGSYEQYF. Here the CDR3 DNA reads TGTGCCAGTAGAATATCTAACACTGGCTCCTACGAGCAGTACTTC.

CDR3 protein: CASSLLIQGTNYGYTF. Here the CDR3 DNA reads TGTGCCAGCAGTTTATTAATCCAGGGAACTAACTATGGCTACACCTTC. The chain has TRBV27 and TRBJ1-2; weak D call: TRBD1 (5 bases). V lost 1 base, J lost 0 bases, and 12 bases lay in between. The CDR3 is 16 amino acids. CDR1 MNHEY and CDR2 SMNVEV come from the germline V gene (reference sequence).

On this clone: Additional DNA sequences in this sample encode the identical CDR3. The genes are TRBV5-1 and TRBJ1-3, with 7 bases aligning to TRBD1. The CDR3 is 15 amino acids. Germline-derived CDR1 and CDR2 are SGHRS and YFSETQ. After removal of 0 bases from V and 3 bases from J, the junction contained 3 bases not matched to a gene. The CDR3 loop reads CASSLEGAGGNTIYF. CDR3 coding DNA: TGCGCCAGCAGCTTGGAGGGGGCGGGTGGAAACACCATATATTTT.

The chain recombines TRBV18 with TRBJ2-5; tentatively, D is TRBD2 (5 bases). Germline V gene lookup returns CDR1 KGHSH and CDR2 LQKENI. The CDR3 covers 14 residues. The germline V and J ends were trimmed by 6 bases and 5 bases, with 16 bases remaining between them. The CDR3 region is CASSPSSGLETQYF. CDR3 nucleotides: TGTGCCAGCTCCCCATCTTCGGGGTTGGAGACCCAGTACTTC.

The gene calls are TRBV7-3 and TRBJ2-3; weak D call: TRBD2 (6 bases). The CDR3 spans 11 residues. V lost 5 bases to trimming and J lost 8 bases, with 8 bases between them. In germline, CDR1 is SGHTA, CDR2 FQGTGA. CDR3 region: CASSPGGTQYF. For the CDR3, the DNA is TGTGCCAGCAGCCCCGGGGGTACGCAGTATTTT.

This chain uses TRBV7-2 with TRBJ1-5; D remains unclear. The CDR3 consists of 17 residues. Germline values: CDR1 SGHTA, CDR2 FQGNSA. Trimming shortened V by 0 bases and J by 0 bases, and 12 bases separated the two germline ends. CDR3 in amino acids: CASSLAAPRYSNQPQHF. CDR3 DNA sequence: TGTGCCAGCAGCTTAGCCGCACCCCGTTATAGCAATCAGCCCCAGCATTTT.

The J gene is TRBJ1-5, the V gene TRBV18; 7 nucleotides agree with TRBD1. Trimming at V came to 4 bases and at J to 5 bases, leaving 2 bases not matched to a gene. This CDR3 is built from 13 residues. The germline CDR1 and CDR2 sequences are KGHSH and LQKENI. In DNA form, the CDR3 reads TGTGCCAGCTCACGAGACAGGGATCAGCCCCAGCATTTT. It is translated as CASSRDRDQPQHF.

The chain employs TRBV28 and TRBJ1-4; no clear D. The CDR3 contains 15 residues. The ends were cut back, 5 bases at V and 0 bases at J, with 10 bases in the middle. Germline CDR1 and CDR2: MDHEN and SYDVKM. CDR3: CASSLKGATNEKLFF. Here the CDR3 DNA reads TGTGCCAGCAGTCTAAAGGGCGCAACTAATGAAAAACTGTTTTTT.

The chain uses TRBV4-3 and TRBJ2-4, with D possibly being TRBD1 (5 bases). This CDR3 has 15 amino acids. V gave up 5 bases and J gave up 6 bases, with 17 bases separating them. Germline V lookup: CDR1 LGHNA, CDR2 YSLEER. The CDR3 sequence: CASSKGRGVGNIQYF. Here the CDR3 DNA reads TGCGCCAGCAGCAAAGGAAGGGGCGTCGGAAACATTCAGTACTTC.

The gene calls are TRBV18 and TRBJ2-7; D is unresolved. The V end was cut by 4 bases, the J end by 0 bases, with 10 bases between. CDR1 is KGHSH and CDR2 is LQKENI in the germline V gene. CDR3 length: 14 amino acids. DNA for the CDR3: TGTGCCAGCTCACAGCCGGCGAGCTCCTACGAGCAGTACTTC. It codes for CASSQPASSYEQYF.

This sequence joins TRBV5-1 and TRBJ1-4; D not certain. The CDR3 contains 15 residues. Trimming removed 4 bases at V and 0 bases at J, with 10 bases between. CDR1 and CDR2 from the germline V gene are SGHRS and YFSETQ. CDR3 protein: CASSTGPATNEKLFF. CDR3 bases: TGCGCCAGCAGCACCGGGCCAGCAACTAATGAAAAACTGTTTTTT.

The genes are TRBV2 and TRBJ2-2, with 8 nucleotides matching TRBD2. This CDR3 comprises 14 residues. In germline, CDR1 is SNHLY, CDR2 FYNNEI. With 6 bases clipped from V and 5 bases from J, the junction kept 5 bases outside the gene matches. The CDR3 here is CASRASGLTGELFF. CDR3 DNA: TGTGCCAGCAGGGCTAGCGGGTTGACCGGGGAGCTGTTTTTT. The complete variable domain, with remaining parts taken from reference TRBV2 and TRBJ2-2, reads EPEVTQTPSHQVTQMGQEVILRCVPISNHLYFYWYRQILGQKVEFLVSFYNNEISEKSEIFDDQFSVERPDGSNFTLKIRSTKLEDSAMYFCASRASGLTGELFFGEGSRLTVL.

The chain combines TRBV13 with TRBJ2-7; TRBD1 is a possible D gene (6 bases). Deletions cut 4 bases from V and 0 bases from J, with 10 bases between. This CDR3 spans 14 amino acids. The germline V gene has CDR1 PRHDT and CDR2 FYEKMQ (reference sequence). The CDR3 DNA reads TGTGCCAGCAGCTCTAAGACAGGCTCCTACGAGCAGTACTTC. Protein sequence: CASSSKTGSYEQYF. Complete variable domain (other parts from reference TRBV13 and TRBJ2-7): AAGVIQSPRHLIKEKRETATLKCYPIPRHDTVYWYQQGPGQDPQFLISFYEKMQSDKGSIPDRFSAQQFSDYHSELNMSSLELGDSALYFCASSSKTGSYEQYFGPGTRLTVT.